The rows below give T cell receptor beta chains drawn from one sample of a study of Ad26.COV2.S vaccination and SARS-CoV-2 variants. The protocol was immunoSEQ multiplex PCR, while the TCRdb copy is restricted to in-frame clones and leaves out a portion. The repertoire holds 350,000 to 450,000 clones, 89% seen once, with 1.5% to 2% in the top ten. Source: peripheral blood, taken in a trial of Ad26.COV2.S vaccine versus placebo. These TCRs come from a person aged 18-65 years who received the Ad26.COV2.S COVID-19 vaccine or a placebo. CDR3s include the opening cysteine and the closing phenylalanine or tryptophan. Each record gives: D gene, V gene, J gene, clone size, CDR3 length, CDR3 DNA, CDR3 protein. D genes are given only for firm matches. Not every row has a clone size; where given, it reads once, few, many or a size class.

d_call: .; v_call: TRBV12-3/TRBV12-4; j_call: TRBJ2-7; clone_size: .; cdr3_length: 12; cdr3_nt: TGTGCCAGCAGTTTATCTACCTACGAGCAGTACTTC; cdr3_aa: CASSLSTYEQYF
d_call: .; v_call: TRBV2; j_call: TRBJ2-5; clone_size: .; cdr3_length: 15; cdr3_nt: TGTGCCAGCAGTGAACGTTCGAGGCAGGGTGGGACCCAGTACTTC; cdr3_aa: CASSERSRQGGTQYF
d_call: .; v_call: TRBV11-2; j_call: TRBJ2-3; clone_size: .; cdr3_length: 12; cdr3_nt: TGTGCCAGCACCCCGGGCGCAGATACGCAGTATTTT; cdr3_aa: CASTPGADTQYF
d_call: TRBD2; v_call: TRBV6-4; j_call: TRBJ2-1; clone_size: many; cdr3_length: 16; cdr3_nt: TGTGCCAGCAGTGACTCTGGCGGGAGCTCCTACAATGAGCAGTTCTTC; cdr3_aa: CASSDSGGSSYNEQFF
d_call: TRBD2; v_call: TRBV19; j_call: TRBJ2-7; clone_size: .; cdr3_length: 16; cdr3_nt: TGTGCCAGTACTGGGACTAGCGGGAGCCCAGGCTACGAGCAGTACTTC; cdr3_aa: CASTGTSGSPGYEQYF
d_call: TRBD1; v_call: TRBV19; j_call: TRBJ1-5; clone_size: .; cdr3_length: 17; cdr3_nt: TGTGCCAGTAGTATAGCAGGCGGGACAGGGGTTCATCAGCCCCAGCATTTT; cdr3_aa: CASSIAGGTGVHQPQHF
d_call: .; v_call: TRBV2; j_call: TRBJ2-2; clone_size: .; cdr3_length: 15; cdr3_nt: TGTGCCAGCAGCTCCGGTATGTGGAACACCGGGGAGCTGTTTTTT; cdr3_aa: CASSSGMWNTGELFF
d_call: .; v_call: TRBV30; j_call: TRBJ2-2; clone_size: .; cdr3_length: 13; cdr3_nt: TGTGCCTGGACCGACGGTGACACCGGGGAGCTGTTTTTT; cdr3_aa: CAWTDGDTGELFF
d_call: TRBD1; v_call: TRBV30; j_call: TRBJ2-7; clone_size: .; cdr3_length: 13; cdr3_nt: TGTGCCTGGAGTGCGGGACAGTGGGACGAGCAGTACTTC; cdr3_aa: CAWSAGQWDEQYF
d_call: .; v_call: TRBV5-6; j_call: TRBJ2-7; clone_size: .; cdr3_length: 14; cdr3_nt: TGTGCCAGCAGCTTGGCGGACAGACCCTACGAGCAGTACTTC; cdr3_aa: CASSLADRPYEQYF
d_call: .; v_call: TRBV28; j_call: TRBJ1-1; clone_size: .; cdr3_length: 14; cdr3_nt: TGTGCCAGTGAGGGTTGGGGCGCATCGGAGGGAGCTTTCTTT; cdr3_aa: CASEGWGASEGAFF
d_call: .; v_call: TRBV7-2; j_call: TRBJ2-5; clone_size: .; cdr3_length: 15; cdr3_nt: TGTGCCAGCAGCTTATTTGGGACCAACCAAGAGACCCAGTACTTC; cdr3_aa: CASSLFGTNQETQYF